This T cell receptor (beta chain) was captured in a study of blood T cells in healthy people across ages. About this clonotype itself: The junction departs from germline at one end; a sequencing error may be responsible.

The use of a sample-barcoded 5' primer and a J-beta primer mix characterized a second PCR of 7 to 11 cycles. All cDNA molecules were each tagged by a template-switch adaptor with 12 random nucleotides. A single record per CDR3 protein comes from TCRdb applying MiXCR to the 5' RACE reads. The sample lists some 1.1 million distinct CDR3 sequences; roughly two fifths were seen once. The draw of peripheral blood yielded ten milliliters from each donor. Each sample used at least 7 million PBMCs. This CDR3 is 16 amino acids long. Germline V gene data show CDR1 as SQVTM and CDR2 as ANQGSEA. Sequencing was carried out using blood. J is TRBJ2-5 and V is TRBV29-1; D is perhaps TRBD1 (7 bases). This clonotype was sampled from a man younger than 35 in good health. The CDR3 DNA reads TGCAGCGTCCTCCTCCTCAGGGGGGATGACCAAGGGACCCAGTACTTC. Its translation is CSVLLLRGDDQGTQYF.